The entry below gives a single T cell receptor beta chain sequence along with its context. Antigen specificity is unknown. This specimen comes from a study of long-term antiretroviral therapy in people with HIV. General observations from the study: Clonal populations expanded prior to ART predominated within the repertoire at all time points.

Assay version v3.0 of immunoSEQ was used, and it was run at survey level. Profiling relied on immunoSEQ multiplex PCR, and the TCRdb table lists in-frame clones only, not all of them. The table shows tens of thousands of clones, with 70% to 85% occurring only once. From germline, CDR1 is SGHTA and CDR2 FQGNSA. The CDR3 runs 14 residues. With 3 bases removed from V and 1 base from J, the gap between germline ends came to 8 bases. This sequence joins TRBV7-2 and TRBJ2-3; D is ambiguous. The TCR was taken from a man younger than 30 with HIV. Source: unsorted PBMCs, taken 0.5 years after starting antiretroviral therapy. CDR3 sequence: CASSFDRGTDTQYF. CDR3 coding DNA: TGTGCCAGCAGCTTTGATCGGGGCACAGATACGCAGTATTTT.